Listed below are T cell receptor beta chains from one sample, sequenced in a study of siplizumab effects on memory and regulatory T cells. Measured with immunoSEQ multiplex PCR; TCRdb has only the in-frame clones, and not every one. The table has roughly 100,000 clones, around 93% seen once. Source material: CD4+ T cells sorted from blood. The receptors were gathered from a human donor in good health. Both conserved end residues are part of each CDR3. Fields, in order: J gene, V gene, clone size, D gene, CDR3 protein, CDR3 DNA. A D gene is named only where the DNA matches it firmly. Only some rows state a clone size, as once, few, many or a class for expanded clones.

j_gene: TRBJ1-6
v_gene: TRBV11-1
abundance: -
d_gene: -
CDR3aa: CASSLGVRGSPLHF
CDR3nt: TGTGCCAGCAGCTTAGGAGTGAGGGGTTCACCCCTCCACTTT

j_gene: TRBJ2-7
v_gene: TRBV7-2
abundance: -
d_gene: TRBD2
CDR3aa: CASSALAGVYEQYF
CDR3nt: TGTGCCAGCAGCGCCCTAGCGGGGGTCTACGAGCAGTACTTC

j_gene: TRBJ2-7
v_gene: TRBV27
abundance: -
d_gene: -
CDR3aa: CASRPSGAGFYEQYF
CDR3nt: TGTGCCAGCAGACCCTCAGGGGCAGGGTTCTACGAGCAGTACTTC

j_gene: TRBJ1-3
v_gene: TRBV9
abundance: -
d_gene: -
CDR3aa: CASSPSGRFSGNTIYF
CDR3nt: TGTGCCAGCAGCCCTTCGGGAAGATTCTCTGGAAACACCATATATTTT

j_gene: TRBJ2-3
v_gene: TRBV27
abundance: -
d_gene: -
CDR3aa: CASSSGVGTSTDTQYF
CDR3nt: TGTGCCAGCAGTTCGGGGGTCGGGACGAGCACAGATACGCAGTATTTT

j_gene: TRBJ1-5
v_gene: TRBV29-1
abundance: -
d_gene: -
CDR3aa: CSVKDGSSSPQHF
CDR3nt: TGCAGCGTTAAGGACGGCTCCTCGTCGCCCCAGCATTTT

j_gene: TRBJ2-7
v_gene: TRBV2
abundance: -
d_gene: TRBD2
CDR3aa: CASTLAASSYEQYF
CDR3nt: TGTGCCAGCACCCTAGCGGCCAGCTCCTACGAGCAGTACTTC

j_gene: TRBJ2-1
v_gene: TRBV5-1
abundance: -
d_gene: -
CDR3aa: CASTDAGFHNEQFF
CDR3nt: TGCGCCAGCACAGATGCAGGGTTTCACAATGAGCAGTTCTTC

j_gene: TRBJ2-7
v_gene: TRBV10-1
abundance: -
d_gene: -
CDR3aa: CASSGGLNRSYEQYF
CDR3nt: TGCGCCAGCAGTGGAGGACTGAATCGCTCCTACGAGCAGTACTTC

j_gene: TRBJ2-3
v_gene: TRBV5-1
abundance: -
d_gene: TRBD2
CDR3aa: CASSFERGGTDTQYF
CDR3nt: TGCGCCAGCAGCTTCGAGCGGGGGGGCACAGATACGCAGTATTTT

j_gene: TRBJ2-3
v_gene: TRBV25-1
abundance: -
d_gene: -
CDR3aa: CASSEVLGRGPDTQYF
CDR3nt: TGTGCCAGCAGTGAAGTACTCGGAAGAGGACCAGATACGCAGTATTTT

j_gene: TRBJ1-4
v_gene: TRBV5-1
abundance: -
d_gene: -
CDR3aa: CASSLVGGSNEKLFF
CDR3nt: TGCGCCAGCAGCTTGGTAGGGGGAAGTAATGAAAAACTGTTTTTT

j_gene: TRBJ2-7
v_gene: TRBV5-5
abundance: -
d_gene: TRBD2
CDR3aa: CASSLDPLAALEQYF
CDR3nt: TGTGCCAGCAGCTTGGACCCTCTAGCGGCCCTCGAGCAGTACTTC

j_gene: TRBJ2-7
v_gene: TRBV18
abundance: -
d_gene: -
CDR3aa: CASSKGDNYEQYF
CDR3nt: TGTGCCAGCTCAAAAGGAGATAACTACGAGCAGTACTTC

j_gene: TRBJ1-6
v_gene: TRBV6-5
abundance: few
d_gene: -
CDR3aa: CASSYWAVNSPLHF
CDR3nt: TGTGCCAGCAGTTACTGGGCAGTTAATTCACCCCTCCACTTT

j_gene: TRBJ2-3
v_gene: TRBV7-9
abundance: -
d_gene: TRBD2
CDR3aa: CASSLSLGLATDTQYF
CDR3nt: TGTGCCAGCAGCTTATCCCTGGGACTAGCAACAGATACGCAGTATTTT

j_gene: TRBJ2-5
v_gene: TRBV2
abundance: -
d_gene: -
CDR3aa: CASSPNLGGKTQYF
CDR3nt: TGTGCCAGCAGTCCAAATTTGGGCGGGAAGACCCAGTACTTC

j_gene: TRBJ2-6
v_gene: TRBV7-2
abundance: -
d_gene: -
CDR3aa: CASSLDGGSGANVLTF
CDR3nt: TGTGCCAGCAGCTTAGATGGGGGCTCTGGGGCCAACGTCCTGACTTTC

j_gene: TRBJ2-1
v_gene: TRBV5-4
abundance: -
d_gene: TRBD2
CDR3aa: CASSSKHIAGGSYNEQFF
CDR3nt: TGTGCCAGCAGCTCGAAACATATAGCGGGAGGTTCCTACAATGAGCAGTTCTTC

j_gene: TRBJ2-3
v_gene: TRBV19
abundance: -
d_gene: -
CDR3aa: CASRGSSTDTQYF
CDR3nt: TGTGCCAGTCGGGGATCTAGCACAGATACGCAGTATTTT

j_gene: TRBJ1-1
v_gene: TRBV30
abundance: -
d_gene: -
CDR3aa: CAWTMGLGAFF
CDR3nt: TGTGCCTGGACGATGGGGTTAGGGGCTTTCTTT

j_gene: TRBJ1-2
v_gene: TRBV7-9
abundance: -
d_gene: TRBD1
CDR3aa: CASSSPVTGGEGYTF
CDR3nt: TGTGCCAGCAGCTCCCCAGTTACAGGGGGCGAGGGCTACACCTTC

j_gene: TRBJ1-3
v_gene: TRBV6-1
abundance: -
d_gene: -
CDR3aa: CASSGGTGNTIYF
CDR3nt: TGTGCCAGCAGTGGGGGGACTGGAAACACCATATATTTT

j_gene: TRBJ2-2
v_gene: TRBV4-2
abundance: once
d_gene: -
CDR3aa: CASSQDRDGGELFF
CDR3nt: TGTGCCAGCAGCCAAGATCGCGATGGCGGGGAGCTGTTTTTT

j_gene: TRBJ2-7
v_gene: TRBV2
abundance: -
d_gene: TRBD2
CDR3aa: CASSETSVSYEQYF
CDR3nt: TGTGCCAGCAGTGAAACTAGCGTCTCCTACGAGCAGTACTTC

j_gene: TRBJ1-4
v_gene: TRBV4-1
abundance: -
d_gene: -
CDR3aa: CASSQDSFGGSNEKLFF
CDR3nt: TGCGCCAGCAGCCAAGATTCGTTTGGGGGAAGTAATGAAAAACTGTTTTTT